This T cell receptor beta chain was sequenced during a study of shared clonotypes between healthy human individuals (TCRdb year 2020). In terms of the full investigation: Two women and a few men aged 18 to 49 years were included in the cohort. Libraries were prepared and TCR repertoires were sequenced by different laboratories using diverse techniques, in order to increase sequencing depth and limit assay-specific biases. For each donor, CD4 naive and CD4 memory were each run on three plates, CD8 naive on two plates, and CD8 memory on one plate. To estimate repertoire size and how much clonotypes are shared between individuals, the study performed deep sequencing of blood TCR repertoires from a few healthy adults. Between about 0.9 and 10 billion PBMCs per donor were obtained by leukapheresis.

As concerns this clone: This receptor's antigen is unknown. No much larger clonotype is one base removed from it; base qualities were not supplied.

The germline V gene provides CDR1 MDHEN and CDR2 SYDVKM. The CDR3 spans 16 residues, from the cysteine through the phenylalanine. The entry retains the CDR3 DNA only, 48 bases that are in frame from base 1. The donors were healthy, HIV-negative adults who had no recently reported acute infections or vaccinations. Every donor was a Caucasian adult residing in Nashville, Tennessee, USA. Magnetic negative selection was used to enrich CD4+ T cells, after which naive cells were positively selected on CD45RA and the negative fraction became the memory subset. Blood was collected by leukapheresis, and PBMCs were isolated by Ficoll-Histopaque density gradient centrifugation and then cryopreserved in liquid nitrogen vapor phase. Purity and quantity of every magnetically sorted T cell population were checked by analytical flow cytometry. Each sorted fraction had its genomic DNA isolated and then quantified by UV absorbance on a Nanodrop 2000c.

TCR CDR3 regions were amplified from genomic DNA by multiplex PCR using the deep immunoSEQ assay. For each cell subset, the extracted genomic DNA was distributed evenly across all wells of several immunoSEQ 96-well plates, and each plate served as one replicate. Each replicate PCR for sorted subsets received around 210 ng genomic DNA, equal to about 30,000 T cell genomes. Purified libraries were quantified with a Qubit 3.0 fluorometer, sized on a Bioanalyzer 2100, and re-quantified with the KAPA Library Quantification kit. Every immunoSEQ 96-well plate was sequenced on a dedicated single-read 150-cycle Illumina NextSeq 550 flow cell. The study's own analysis went as follows. The immunoSEQ output contained only junctional sequences without quality scores, so filtering could not match that applied to full-length reads. To assign V/J genes and CDR3, sequences were annotated using PyIR, a Python wrapper for IgBLAST v1.9, with IMGT germline references. Reads were filtered out if the reads had weak V/J assignments (E-value above 1e-6), no CDR3, stop codons, out-of-frame junctions, or ambiguous translated residues. A V3J clonotype was defined by an identical inferred V gene, J gene, and CDR3 amino acid sequence. Percentage overlap between repertoires was calculated by dividing the number of shared unique clonotypes by the size of the smaller repertoire. Richness of each repertoire was evaluated using RTK rarefaction, the Chao1 estimator, and Recon v2.1 estimates of unobserved clonotypes. Generation probabilities were computed with OLGA for all TCRbeta clonotypes obtained by the gDNA method from four donors. TCRdb took this table from immuneACCESS and kept in-frame rearrangements with V and J called. Such tables lack part of the clones; where checked against another copy, unresolved V genes explain under half of the gap, and the rest is unexplained. Clone size and V and J calls were adopted from that table, with D and trimming inferred from the DNA. The sample records some 650,000 clones, more than 95% of which are singletons. In total, the top ten clones hold about 0.06% of the sample.

Results and caveats for the whole study, not just this receptor: Based on pairwise subsampling, the degree of clonotype sharing among donors was expected to be affected by sequencing depth. Rarefaction of sorted-subset datasets indicated incomplete sequencing despite the large sequencing depth. Estimated clonotype richness was generally larger for naive than for memory subsets. Compared with non-shared clonotypes, the clonotypes found in all four sorted-subset donors had higher generation probabilities. Sampling was limited to blood, and TCR repertoires in tissue likely differ from TCR repertoires in blood. The small number of donors limited the genetic and exposure-history diversity represented. When a few donors were compared, the shared fraction of clonotypes was about 5.5% for naive CD4, around 4% for naive CD8, 2.3% for memory CD4, and 0.35% to 0.4% for memory CD8.

The chain employs TRBV28 and TRBJ2-5; 7 central bases correspond to TRBD2. The DNA end favors TRBJ2-7, so the J call may be wrong. The sequence came from a woman in her twenties or thirties in good health. Sequenced input: naive CD4+ T cells sorted from blood. The sample's cell subset or site label, in plain terms: CD45RA+ positively selected. CDR3 sequence: CASSLPAREGNYEQYF. DNA sequence: TGTGCCAGCAGTTTACCGGCCAGGGAGGGAAACTACGAGCAGTACTTC.